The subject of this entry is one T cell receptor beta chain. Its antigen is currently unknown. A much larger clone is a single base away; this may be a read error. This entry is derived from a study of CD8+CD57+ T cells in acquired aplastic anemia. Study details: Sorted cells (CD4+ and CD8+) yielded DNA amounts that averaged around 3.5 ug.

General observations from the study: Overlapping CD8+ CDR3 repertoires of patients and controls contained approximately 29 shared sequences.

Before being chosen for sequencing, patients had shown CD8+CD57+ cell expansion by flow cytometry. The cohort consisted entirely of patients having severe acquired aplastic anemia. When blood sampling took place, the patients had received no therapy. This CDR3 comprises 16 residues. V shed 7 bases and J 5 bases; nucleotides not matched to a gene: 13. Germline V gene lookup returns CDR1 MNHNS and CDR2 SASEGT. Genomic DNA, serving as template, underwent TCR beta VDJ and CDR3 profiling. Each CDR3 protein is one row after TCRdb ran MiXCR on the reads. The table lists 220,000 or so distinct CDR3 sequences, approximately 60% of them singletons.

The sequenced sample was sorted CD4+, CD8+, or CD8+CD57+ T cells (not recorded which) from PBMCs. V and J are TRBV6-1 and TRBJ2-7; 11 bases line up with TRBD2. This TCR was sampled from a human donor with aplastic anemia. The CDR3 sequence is CASKQGGTSGSHEQYF. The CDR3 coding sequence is TGTGCCAGCAAGCAAGGGGGGACTAGCGGTAGCCACGAGCAGTACTTC.